The 14 T cell receptor beta chains below come from one sample, sequenced in a study of T cells in Graves' hyperthyroidism and ophthalmopathy. The investigators amplified TCR beta CDR3 regions from RNA transcripts. Primed by the HTBI set, a first-round RT-PCR was run on the TCR CDR3. One entry per CDR3 protein, called by TCRdb with MiXCR from the multiplex PCR reads. Of around 620,000 distinct CDR3 sequences listed, around 45% are singletons. The material sequenced was peripheral blood or thyroid tissue (not recorded which). These receptors all come from an adult woman with Graves' disease, either hyperthyroidism or ophthalmopathy (not recorded which).

This clonotype was picked up many times. The chain uses TRBV5-1 and TRBJ1-1; no firm D call. The germline gives CDR1 SGHRS, CDR2 YFSETQ. This CDR3 is built from 14 residues. Trimming removed 1 base at V and 1 base at J, with 8 bases between. CDR3 DNA: TGCGCCAGCAGCTTGATGTCAGGGAACACTGAAGCTTTCTTT. It encodes CASSLMSGNTEAFF.

The chain links TRBV10-2 to TRBJ1-4; a possible D gene is TRBD1 (6 bases). The V and J ends lost 2 bases and 5 bases respectively, with 9 bases between them. In germline, CDR1 is WSHSY, CDR2 SAAADI. CDR3 size: 14 residues. The CDR3 loop reads CASSETGQNEKLFF. The CDR3, as DNA: TGCGCCAGCAGTGAGACAGGGCAGAATGAAAAACTGTTTTTT.

About this clonotype: The junction shows a germline mismatch at one end, possibly a read error. The chain links TRBV9 to TRBJ2-5; no clear D gene. Germline CDR1 SGDLS, CDR2 YYNGEE. This CDR3 has 12 amino acids. Written as DNA, the CDR3 is TGTACCAGCAGCGTAGGAGAAGAGACCCAGTACTTC. It yields the protein CTSSVGEETQYF.

This clonotype was seen only a few times. The CDR3 spells CASSLGSGREQYF. In DNA, the CDR3 is TGTGCCAGCAGCTTAGGATCGGGACGCGAGCAGTACTTC. This chain uses TRBV11-1 with TRBJ2-7, with D perhaps assigned TRBD1 or TRBD2 (5 bases each). The CDR3 runs to 13 residues. The V gene's germline CDR1 is SGHAT and CDR2 FQDESV (reference sequence). V was trimmed by 1 base and J by 6 bases, leaving 10 bases between them.

This clonotype occurred a few times. The J gene is TRBJ1-1, the V gene TRBV15; a weak D match, TRBD1 (5 bases). CDR3 length equals 14 residues. Between the trimmed V and J ends, which lost 11 bases and 4 bases, there was a span of 20 bases. Germline V CDR1 and CDR2: LNHNV, YYDKDF (reference sequence). CDR3 bases: TGTGCCTCCGGCACCGGCAGGGTGAGCACTGAAGCTTTCTTT. It is translated as CASGTGRVSTEAFF.

The sample holds many counts of this clonotype. The genes are TRBV7-2 and TRBJ1-5, with TRBD1 as a possible D gene (5 bases). Trimming stripped 5 bases from V and 5 bases from J, with 10 bases between. Per germline, CDR1 SGHTA and CDR2 FQGNSA. There are 13 residues in the CDR3. In DNA, the CDR3 is TGTGCCAGCAGCAGACAGAGAGATCAGCCCCAGCATTTT. It is translated as CASSRQRDQPQHF.

This clonotype was counted many times. The chain employs TRBV7-9 and TRBJ1-6; D is ambiguous. The CDR3 loop spans 14 amino acids. V was cut by 7 bases and J by 4 bases, with 11 bases left in between. Germline V lookup: CDR1 SEHNR, CDR2 FQNEAQ (reference sequence). CDR3: CASMELNYNSPLHF. The CDR3 DNA sequence: TGTGCCAGCATGGAACTGAATTATAATTCACCCCTCCACTTT.

The V gene is TRBV12-3 or TRBV12-4, the J gene TRBJ2-7, with 9 nucleotides matching TRBD2. Trimming took 6 bases from V and 7 from J; bases not matched to a gene: 10. The CDR3 consists of 14 residues. The CDR3 region has the DNA TGTGCCAGCAGCCAAGGCCTAGCGGGATGGGAGCAGTACTTC. Residues: CASSQGLAGWEQYF.

The CDR3 reads CASSLVTGENTEAFF. CDR3 nucleotide sequence: TGTGCCAGCAGCTTAGTTACGGGGGAGAACACTGAAGCTTTCTTT. The chain links TRBV7-9 to TRBJ1-1; D perhaps matches TRBD1 (5 bases). Trimming stripped 1 base from V and 1 base from J, with 10 bases between. CDR3 length: 15 amino acids. Looked up from germline, CDR1 is SEHNR and CDR2 is FQNEAQ (reference sequence).

This clonotype was recorded only once. The conserved phenylalanine or tryptophan normally closing the CDR3 is absent here, so this likely arose from a read error. It is unclear where the CDR3 begins or ends on the DNA, so no DNA is shown, and the CDR3 is as TCRdb lists it. This rearrangement joins TRBV2 to TRBJ1-3. The CDR3 length is 11 residues, termini included. CDR1 SNHLY and CDR2 FYNNEI come from the germline V gene. The CDR3 is CASSPSLRAGA.

This clonotype was observed a handful of times. The chain couples TRBV19 to TRBJ1-1; D is undetermined. V was trimmed by 4 bases and J by 0 bases, leaving 6 bases between them. The CDR3 loop spans 13 amino acids. Germline-derived CDR1 and CDR2 are LNHDA and SQIVND (reference sequence). In DNA, the CDR3 is TGTGCCAGTAGTACCCAGGTGAACACTGAAGCTTTCTTT. Protein: CASSTQVNTEAFF.

The table lists this clonotype with many counts. As DNA, the CDR3 is TGTGCCAGCAGCTTTTTTGTGGGCTACGAGCAGTACTTC. It specifies CASSFFVGYEQYF. The V gene is TRBV7-3, the J gene TRBJ2-7; D not certain. Germline lookup yields CDR1 SGHTA and CDR2 FQGTGA. Between the trimmed V and J ends, which lost 3 bases and 3 bases, there was a span of 9 bases. The CDR3 spans 13 residues. The full variable domain, completed using reference TRBV7-3 and TRBJ2-7, is GAGVSQTPSNKVTEKGKYVELRCDPISGHTALYWYRQSLGQGPEFLIYFQGTGAADDSGLPNDRFFAVRPEGSVSTLKIQRTERGDSAVYLCASSFFVGYEQYFGPGTRLTVT.

This clonotype came up many times. The chain joins TRBV7-3 to TRBJ2-7; maybe TRBD2 (6 bases). The CDR3 runs to 14 residues. Per germline, CDR1 SGHTA and CDR2 FQGTGA. V was clipped by 4 bases and J by 6 bases, with 16 bases between them. The CDR3 reads CASSSGTPGAEQYF. Written as DNA, the CDR3 is TGTGCCAGCAGCTCCGGGACTCCCGGTGCCGAGCAGTACTTC.

The V call is TRBV15, the J call TRBJ1-2, with TRBD1 matching over 8 bases. Trimming at V came to 6 bases and at J to 6 bases, leaving 6 bases not matched to a gene. This CDR3 region has 13 residues. Germline V gives CDR1 LNHNV, CDR2 YYDKDF (reference sequence). The CDR3 loop is CATRGRGLDGYTF. DNA of the CDR3: TGTGCCACCAGAGGCAGGGGGCTGGATGGCTACACCTTC.